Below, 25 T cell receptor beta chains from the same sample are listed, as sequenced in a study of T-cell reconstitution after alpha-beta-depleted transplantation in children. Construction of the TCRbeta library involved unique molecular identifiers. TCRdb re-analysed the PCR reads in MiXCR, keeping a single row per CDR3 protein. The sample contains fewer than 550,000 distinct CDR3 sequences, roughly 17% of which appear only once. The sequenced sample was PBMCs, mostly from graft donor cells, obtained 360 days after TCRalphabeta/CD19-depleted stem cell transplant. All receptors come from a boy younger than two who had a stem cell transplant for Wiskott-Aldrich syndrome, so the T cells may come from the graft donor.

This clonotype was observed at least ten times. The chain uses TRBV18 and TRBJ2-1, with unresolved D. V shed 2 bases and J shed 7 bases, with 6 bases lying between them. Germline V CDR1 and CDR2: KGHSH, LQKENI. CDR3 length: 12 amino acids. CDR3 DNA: TGTGCCAGCTCACCATGGGTAAATGAGCAGTTCTTC. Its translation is CASSPWVNEQFF.

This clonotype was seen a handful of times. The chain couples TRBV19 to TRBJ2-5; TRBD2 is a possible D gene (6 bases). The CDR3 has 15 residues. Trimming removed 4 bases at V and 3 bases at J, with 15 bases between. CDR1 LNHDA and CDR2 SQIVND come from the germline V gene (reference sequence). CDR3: CASSRSSVTKETQYF. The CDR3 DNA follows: TGTGCCAGTAGTAGGTCTAGCGTCACTAAAGAGACCCAGTACTTC.

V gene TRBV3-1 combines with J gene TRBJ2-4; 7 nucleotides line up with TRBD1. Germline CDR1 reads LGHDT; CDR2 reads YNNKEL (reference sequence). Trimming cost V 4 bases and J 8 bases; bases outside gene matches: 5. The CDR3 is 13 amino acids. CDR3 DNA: TGTGCCAGCAGCCGACAGGGAAAGTACATTCAGTACTTC. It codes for CASSRQGKYIQYF.

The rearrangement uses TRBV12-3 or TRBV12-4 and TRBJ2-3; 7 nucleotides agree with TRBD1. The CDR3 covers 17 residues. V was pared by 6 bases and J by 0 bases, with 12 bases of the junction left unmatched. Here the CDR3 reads CASSPRSRGSSTDTQYF. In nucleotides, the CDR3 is TGTGCCAGCAGCCCTCGGAGCAGGGGGTCTAGCACAGATACGCAGTATTTT.

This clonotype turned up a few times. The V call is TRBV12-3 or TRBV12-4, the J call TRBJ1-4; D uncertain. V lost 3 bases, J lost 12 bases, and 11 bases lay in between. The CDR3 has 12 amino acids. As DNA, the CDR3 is TGTGCCAGCAGTTTCCCCTTCGGGGAACTGTTTTTT. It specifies CASSFPFGELFF.

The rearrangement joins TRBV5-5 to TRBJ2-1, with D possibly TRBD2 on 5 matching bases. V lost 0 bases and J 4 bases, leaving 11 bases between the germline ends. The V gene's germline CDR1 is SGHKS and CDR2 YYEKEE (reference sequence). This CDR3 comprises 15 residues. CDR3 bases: TGTGCCAGCAGCTTGGGTTTTACGGGGTACAATGAGCAGTTCTTC. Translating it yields CASSLGFTGYNEQFF.

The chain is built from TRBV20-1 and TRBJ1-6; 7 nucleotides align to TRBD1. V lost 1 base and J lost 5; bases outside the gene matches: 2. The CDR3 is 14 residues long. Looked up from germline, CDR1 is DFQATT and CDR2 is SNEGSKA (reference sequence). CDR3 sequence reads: CSARATGHNSPLHF. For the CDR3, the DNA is TGCAGTGCTAGAGCGACAGGGCATAATTCACCCCTCCACTTT.

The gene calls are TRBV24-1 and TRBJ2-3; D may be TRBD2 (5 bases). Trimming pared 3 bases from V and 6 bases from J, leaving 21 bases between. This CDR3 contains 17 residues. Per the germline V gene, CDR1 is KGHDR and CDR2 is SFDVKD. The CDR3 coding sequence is TGTGCCACCAGTGATATGTCCGAGGGTCCTAAGGTGGATACGCAGTATTTT. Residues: CATSDMSEGPKVDTQYF.

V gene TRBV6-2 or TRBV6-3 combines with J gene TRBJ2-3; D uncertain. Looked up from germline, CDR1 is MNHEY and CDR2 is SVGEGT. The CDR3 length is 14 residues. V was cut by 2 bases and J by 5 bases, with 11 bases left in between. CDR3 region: CASSYGIAGDTQYF. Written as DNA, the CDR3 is TGTGCCAGCAGTTACGGGATAGCAGGAGATACGCAGTATTTT.

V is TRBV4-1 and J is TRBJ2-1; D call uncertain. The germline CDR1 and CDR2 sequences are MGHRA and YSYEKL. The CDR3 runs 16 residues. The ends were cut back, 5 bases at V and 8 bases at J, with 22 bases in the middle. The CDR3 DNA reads TGCGCCAGCAGCATCAAGACAACATACATACGCGATGAGCAGTTCTTC. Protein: CASSIKTTYIRDEQFF.

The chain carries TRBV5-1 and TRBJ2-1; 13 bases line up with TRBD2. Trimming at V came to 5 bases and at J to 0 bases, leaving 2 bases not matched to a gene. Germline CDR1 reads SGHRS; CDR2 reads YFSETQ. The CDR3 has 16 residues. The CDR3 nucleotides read TGCGCCAGCAGTAGACTAGCGGGGGGCTCCTACAATGAGCAGTTCTTC. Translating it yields CASSRLAGGSYNEQFF.

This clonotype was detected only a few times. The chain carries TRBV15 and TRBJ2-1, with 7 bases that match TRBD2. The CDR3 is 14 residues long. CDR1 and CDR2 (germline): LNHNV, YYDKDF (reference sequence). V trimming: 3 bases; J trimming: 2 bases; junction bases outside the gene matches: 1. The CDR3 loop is CATSSGLAYNEQFF. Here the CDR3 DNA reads TGTGCCACCAGCAGTGGACTAGCCTACAATGAGCAGTTCTTC.

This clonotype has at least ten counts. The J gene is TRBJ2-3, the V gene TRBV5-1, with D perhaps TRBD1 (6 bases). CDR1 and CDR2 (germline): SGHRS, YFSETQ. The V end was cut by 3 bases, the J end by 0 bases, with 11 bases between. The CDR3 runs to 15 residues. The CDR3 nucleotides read TGCGCCAGCAGCTCCCTCAGGGGTAGCACAGATACGCAGTATTTT. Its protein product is CASSSLRGSTDTQYF.

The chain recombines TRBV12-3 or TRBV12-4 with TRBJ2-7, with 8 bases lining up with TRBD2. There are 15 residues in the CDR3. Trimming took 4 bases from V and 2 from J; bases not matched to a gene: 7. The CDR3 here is CASSYVTGGTYEQYF. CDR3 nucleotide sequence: TGTGCCAGCAGTTACGTCACGGGAGGGACCTACGAGCAGTACTTC.

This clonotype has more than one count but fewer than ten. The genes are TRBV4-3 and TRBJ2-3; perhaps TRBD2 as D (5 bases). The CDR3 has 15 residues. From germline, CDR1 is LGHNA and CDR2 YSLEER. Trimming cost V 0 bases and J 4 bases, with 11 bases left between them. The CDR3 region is CASSQDSGAADTQYF. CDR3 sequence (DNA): TGCGCCAGCAGCCAAGATTCAGGAGCGGCAGATACGCAGTATTTT.

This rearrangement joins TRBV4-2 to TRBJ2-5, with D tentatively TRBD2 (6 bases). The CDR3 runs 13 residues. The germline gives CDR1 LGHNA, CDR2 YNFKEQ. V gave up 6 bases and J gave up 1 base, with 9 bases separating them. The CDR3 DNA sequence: TGTGCCAGCAGTTGGACTACCCAAGAGACCCAGTACTTC. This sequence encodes CASSWTTQETQYF.

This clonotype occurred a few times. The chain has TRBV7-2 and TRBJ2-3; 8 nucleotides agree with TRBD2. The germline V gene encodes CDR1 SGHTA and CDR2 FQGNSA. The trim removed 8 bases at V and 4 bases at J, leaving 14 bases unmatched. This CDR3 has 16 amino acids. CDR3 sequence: CASGTPTGRAPDTQYF. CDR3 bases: TGTGCCAGCGGCACCCCTACCGGGAGGGCCCCAGATACGCAGTATTTT.

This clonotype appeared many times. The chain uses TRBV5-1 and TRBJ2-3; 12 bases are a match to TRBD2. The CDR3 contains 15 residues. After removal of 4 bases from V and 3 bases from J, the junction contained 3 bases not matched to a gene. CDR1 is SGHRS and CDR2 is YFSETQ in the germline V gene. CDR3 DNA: TGCGCCAGCAGCCTCCTAGCGGGGGGGACAGATACGCAGTATTTT. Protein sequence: CASSLLAGGTDTQYF.

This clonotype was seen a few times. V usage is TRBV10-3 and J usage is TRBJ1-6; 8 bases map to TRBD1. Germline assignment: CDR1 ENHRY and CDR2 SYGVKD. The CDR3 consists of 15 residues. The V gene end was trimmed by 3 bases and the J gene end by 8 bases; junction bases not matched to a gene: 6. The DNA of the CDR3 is TGTGCCATCAGTGAAGGGACAGGAGGATATTCACCCCTCCACTTT. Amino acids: CAISEGTGGYSPLHF.

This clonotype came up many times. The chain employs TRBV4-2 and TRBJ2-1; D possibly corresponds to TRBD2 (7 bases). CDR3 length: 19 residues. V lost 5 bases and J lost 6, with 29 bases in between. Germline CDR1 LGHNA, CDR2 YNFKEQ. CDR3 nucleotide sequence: TGTGCCAGCAGCGAATTCCTTTGGGGAGGGCGAGGGGGGAGCAATGAGCAGTTCTTC. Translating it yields CASSEFLWGGRGGSNEQFF.

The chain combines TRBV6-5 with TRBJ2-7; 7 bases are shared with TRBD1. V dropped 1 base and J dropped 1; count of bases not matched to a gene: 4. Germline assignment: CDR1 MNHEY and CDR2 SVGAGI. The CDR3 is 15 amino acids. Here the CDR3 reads CASSYLPGQSYEQYF. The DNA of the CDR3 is TGTGCCAGCAGTTACTTGCCGGGACAGTCCTACGAGCAGTACTTC.

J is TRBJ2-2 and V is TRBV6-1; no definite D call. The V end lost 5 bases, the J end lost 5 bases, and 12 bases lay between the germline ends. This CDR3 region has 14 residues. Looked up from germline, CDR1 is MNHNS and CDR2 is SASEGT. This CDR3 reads CASSTIWGTGELFF. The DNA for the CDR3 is TGTGCCAGCAGTACGATCTGGGGAACCGGGGAGCTGTTTTTT.

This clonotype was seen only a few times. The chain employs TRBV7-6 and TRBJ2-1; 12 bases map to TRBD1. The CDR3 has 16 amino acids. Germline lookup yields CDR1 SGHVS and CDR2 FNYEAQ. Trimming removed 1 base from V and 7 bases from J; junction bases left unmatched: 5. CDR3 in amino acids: CASSLVWDRGLNEQFF. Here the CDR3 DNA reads TGTGCCAGCAGCTTAGTGTGGGACAGGGGGCTGAATGAGCAGTTCTTC.

The DNA of the CDR3 is TGTGCCACCAGTGACCCCCTTAATGGCTACACCTTC. This sequence encodes CATSDPLNGYTF. The chain carries TRBV24-1 and TRBJ1-2, with no clear D. This CDR3 region has 12 residues. Germline lookup yields CDR1 KGHDR and CDR2 SFDVKD. V lost 4 bases and J lost 6, with 8 bases in between.

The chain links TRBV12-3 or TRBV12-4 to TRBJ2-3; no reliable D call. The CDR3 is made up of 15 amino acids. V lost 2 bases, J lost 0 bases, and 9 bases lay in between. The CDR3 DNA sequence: TGTGCCAGCAGTTTATTAATACGGAGCACAGATACGCAGTATTTT. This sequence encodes CASSLLIRSTDTQYF.